This record looks at one TCR beta chain sequence and its context. Just one base apart from a much larger clone, this may be a read error. Alpha and beta constant-region primers primed reverse transcription of about 470 ng RNA. Alpha and beta chain libraries were made separately by chain-specific third strand synthesis with multiplexing indices. Each CDR3 protein gets one entry after TCRdb re-called the 5' RACE reads with MiXCR. The table includes over 5,500 distinct CDR3 sequences, 6.5% to 7.5% detected once. The data were taken from a study of HIV-infected patients and healthy controls. The CDR3 consists of 12 residues. Trimming took 3 bases from V and 1 from J, leaving 3 bases between them. The germline V gene has CDR1 DFQATT and CDR2 SNEGSKA (reference sequence). Follow-up blood was drawn about 14 weeks, roughly three months, after antiretroviral therapy began. Whole blood was used without fractionation, so all unsorted peripheral T cells were included. The RNA source was an approximately 2.6 ml peripheral blood draw.

The TCR comes from an adult with HIV infection. V and J are TRBV20-1 and TRBJ2-2, with no clear D. The sample consisted of blood, taken during antiretroviral therapy. The CDR3 loop is CSASMNTGELFF. The CDR3 DNA is TGCAGTGCTAGCATGAACACCGGGGAGCTGTTTTTT.